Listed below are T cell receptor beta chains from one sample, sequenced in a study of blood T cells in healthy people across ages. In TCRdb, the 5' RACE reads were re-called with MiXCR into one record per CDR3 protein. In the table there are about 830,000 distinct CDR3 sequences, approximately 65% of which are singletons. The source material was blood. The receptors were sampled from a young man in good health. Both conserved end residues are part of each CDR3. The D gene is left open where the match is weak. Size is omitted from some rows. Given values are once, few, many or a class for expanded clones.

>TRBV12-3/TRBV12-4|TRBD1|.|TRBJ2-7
CASSATGGNSYEQYF
TGTGCCAGCAGCGCTACAGGGGGGAACTCCTACGAGCAGTACTTC
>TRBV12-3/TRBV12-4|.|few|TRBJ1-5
CASSSRKGSGQPQHF
TGTGCCAGCAGCTCAAGGAAGGGGTCTGGGCAGCCCCAGCATTTT
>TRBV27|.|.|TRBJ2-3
CASSLVGGTQPTDTQYF
TGTGCCAGCAGTTTGGTGGGAGGTACCCAGCCCACAGATACGCAGTATTTT
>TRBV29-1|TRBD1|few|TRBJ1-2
CSVARGQDGYTF
TGCAGCGTTGCGCGGGGACAGGATGGCTACACCTTC
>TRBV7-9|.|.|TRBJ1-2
CASSPPGVGTNYGYTF
TGCGCCAGCAGCCCTCCCGGGGTAGGGACCAACTATGGCTACACCTTC
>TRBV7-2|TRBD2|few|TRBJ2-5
CASSLTSGGRTYQETQYF
TGTGCCAGCAGCCTTACTAGCGGGGGCCGCACCTACCAAGAGACCCAGTACTTC
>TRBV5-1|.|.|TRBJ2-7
CASSLEQPRRASYEQYF
TGCGCCAGCAGCTTGGAACAACCCCGGAGGGCCTCCTACGAGCAGTACTTC
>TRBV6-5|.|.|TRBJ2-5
CASYPLSRQTQYF
TGTGCCAGCTACCCCCTGAGTAGGCAGACCCAGTACTTC
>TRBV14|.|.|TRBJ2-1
CASSQPSGTLPYNEQFF
TGTGCCAGCAGCCAACCGTCCGGGACACTACCATACAATGAGCAGTTCTTC
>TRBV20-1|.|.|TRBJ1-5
CSARLPGTYQPQHF
TGCAGTGCTAGACTCCCCGGGACCTATCAGCCCCAGCATTTT
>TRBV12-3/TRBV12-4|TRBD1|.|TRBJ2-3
CASSSWTGTGMYF
TGTGCCAGCAGTTCCTGGACAGGGACGGGCATGTATTTT
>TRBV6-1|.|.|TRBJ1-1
CASIQGRVMNTEAFF
TGTGCCAGCATCCAAGGCAGGGTTATGAACACTGAAGCTTTCTTT
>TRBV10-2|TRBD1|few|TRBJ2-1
CASSEGQGTQEQFF
TGCGCCAGCAGTGAAGGACAGGGGACTCAGGAGCAGTTCTTC
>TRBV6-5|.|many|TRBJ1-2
CASSYRGYGYTF
TGTGCCAGCAGTTACAGGGGATATGGCTACACCTTC
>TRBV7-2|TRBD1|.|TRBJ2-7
CASSLKQGLSSYEQYF
TGTGCCAGCAGCTTAAAACAGGGGTTAAGCTCCTACGAGCAGTACTTC
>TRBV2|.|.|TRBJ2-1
CASELKGIRSYNEQFF
TGTGCCAGCGAGCTTAAGGGGATCCGCTCCTACAATGAGCAGTTCTTC
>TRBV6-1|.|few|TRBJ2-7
CASSEGGQLYEQYF
TGTGCCAGCAGTGAGGGGGGACAGCTCTACGAGCAGTACTTC
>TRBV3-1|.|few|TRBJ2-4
CASSQESGTSARGQYF
TGTGCCAGCAGCCAAGAATCAGGAACCTCGGCTCGGGGGCAGTACTTC
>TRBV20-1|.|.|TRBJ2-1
CSASKHEQFF
TGCAGTGCTAGCAAACACGAGCAGTTCTTC
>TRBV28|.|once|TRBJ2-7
CASILRGPSDEQYF
TGTGCCAGCATCCTTCGAGGGCCTTCGGACGAGCAGTACTTC
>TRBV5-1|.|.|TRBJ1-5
CASSWGPFSNQPQHF
TGCGCCAGCAGCTGGGGACCGTTTAGCAATCAGCCCCAGCATTTT
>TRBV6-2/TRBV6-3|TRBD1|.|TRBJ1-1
CASSYSNRGIEAFF
TGTGCCAGCAGTTACTCGAACAGGGGCATTGAAGCTTTCTTT
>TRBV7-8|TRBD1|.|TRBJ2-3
CASSSQAGGNTDTQYF
TGTGCCAGCAGCTCCCAGGCAGGGGGAAACACAGATACGCAGTATTTT
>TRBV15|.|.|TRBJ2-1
CATSKNSNEQFF
TGTGCCACCAGCAAAAATAGCAATGAGCAGTTCTTC
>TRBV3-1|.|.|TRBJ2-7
CASSQSAALSYEQYF
TGTGCCAGCAGCCAGTCGGCCGCTCTCTCCTACGAGCAGTACTTC
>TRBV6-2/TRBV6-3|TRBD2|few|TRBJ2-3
CASTLRAGGSDTQYF
TGTGCCAGCACCCTAAGAGCGGGGGGCTCAGATACGCAGTATTTT
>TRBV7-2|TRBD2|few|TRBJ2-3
CASSLVGTSGPDTQYF
TGTGCCAGCAGCTTAGTAGGGACTAGCGGACCAGATACGCAGTATTTT